What follows describes a single T cell receptor (beta chain). What it recognizes is unknown. The data derive from a study of blood T cells in healthy people across ages. Study-wide points: A roughly linear fall in TCR beta diversity per million T cells was seen with increasing age. PBMCs went unsorted, and a conclusive naive versus antigen-experienced comparison was therefore prevented. Because donor CMV status was unknown, expanded clonotype changes were possibly confounded.

Per sample, no less than 6 micrograms of total RNA were extracted. Then a second PCR, running roughly 7 to 11 cycles, was carried out with a sample-barcoded 5' primer and a J-beta primer mix. TCRdb re-called the 5' RACE reads through MiXCR, storing one row per CDR3 protein. The sample contains fewer than 900,000 distinct CDR3 sequences, around 46% of which appear only once. The CDR3 totals 13 residues. After removal of 8 bases from V and 0 bases from J, the junction contained 3 bases not matched to a gene. From germline, CDR1 is MDHEN and CDR2 SYDVKM. The clonotype was recovered from a woman aged 55-75 years in good health. The rearrangement links TRBV28 to TRBJ2-7; 8 nucleotides line up with TRBD2. The sequenced sample consisted of blood. The CDR3 loop reads CASYSGNSYEQYF. CDR3 nucleotide sequence: TGTGCCAGCTATAGCGGGAACTCCTACGAGCAGTACTTC.